The following is a T cell receptor beta chain sequence with its context. This record comes from a study of blood T cell repertoires in COVID-19. The CDR3 runs to 15 residues. Trimming removed 0 bases from V and 2 bases from J, with 9 bases in between. The V gene's germline CDR1 is SGHRS and CDR2 YFSETQ. The repertoire was sequenced with immunoSEQ multiplex PCR; TCRdb's copy has only in-frame clones and lacks some. The table records 30,000 to 40,000 clones, approximately 78% of them present only once. The receptor was isolated from an older woman with acute or convalescent COVID-19. The sequencing sample was made of peripheral blood. The V and J genes are TRBV5-1 and TRBJ2-1; D may be TRBD2 (6 bases). The CDR3 region is CASSLATGAYNEQFF. In DNA, the CDR3 is TGCGCCAGCAGCTTGGCTACGGGGGCCTACAATGAGCAGTTCTTC.